This T cell receptor (beta chain) stems from a study of beta chain features in type 1 diabetes. Germline V gene data show CDR1 as MDHEN and CDR2 as SYDVKM. V dropped 3 bases and J dropped 6 bases, with 14 bases sitting between them. This CDR3 spans 15 amino acids. A CD45RO/CCR7/CD25/CD127/CD95/CD27 panel sorted naive, central memory, regulatory and stem cell-like memory CD4+ cells. Expressed TCRB transcripts were sequenced, since all the RNA that had been isolated was reverse transcribed. Assay: immunoSEQ multiplex PCR; the TCRdb copy retains only in-frame clones and omits some. Of about 190,000 clones listed, about 7.8% are singletons. The table lists this clone with a few counts. No antigen is known for it. Study-wide findings and caveats: People with Type 1 diabetes carried modestly yet significantly shorter TCRB CDR3s in all four CD4+ subsets. Fewer insertions but more deletions were seen at VDJ junctions in type 1 diabetes patients.

Sequencing was carried out using central memory CD4+ T cells from blood. The V call is TRBV28, the J call TRBJ2-2, with D perhaps matching TRBD1 (6 bases). The receptor's source is a woman between 40 and 55 years old with type 1 diabetes. The CDR3 coding sequence is TGTGCCAGCAGTTTTGATACAGGGATCCCCGGGGAGCTGTTTTTT. It yields the protein CASSFDTGIPGELFF.